A single sample gave rise to the 2 T cell receptor beta chains below, sequenced in a study of cytomegalovirus exposure and HLA in healthy donors. The primer mix had 60 Vbeta and 13 Jbeta primers. Data came from immunoSEQ multiplex PCR; TCRdb stores just in-frame clones and leaves some out. The sample carries under 200,000 clones, about three quarters recorded once. The specimen was PBMCs. The receptors originated from a man aged 50 or older in good health and CMV-seropositive.

This chain joins TRBV2 and TRBJ2-7; maybe TRBD2 (7 bases). Germline V gives CDR1 SNHLY, CDR2 FYNNEI. V lost 2 bases and J lost 2, with 13 bases in between. The CDR3 totals 15 residues. The CDR3 region has the DNA TGTGCCAGCAGTGAACAGGGGAGGGGAACCTACGAGCAGTACTTC. Its translation: CASSEQGRGTYEQYF.

The chain couples TRBV6-1 to TRBJ2-7; TRBD1 matches 10 bases. Germline V lookup: CDR1 MNHNS, CDR2 SASEGT. V dropped 3 bases and J dropped 1; count of bases not matched to a gene: 6. The CDR3 has 16 amino acids. CDR3 nucleotide sequence: TGTGCCAGCAGTGAGGTTCGGACAGGGGGGTCCTACGAGCAGTACGTC. Protein product: CASSEVRTGGSYEQYV.